This T cell receptor beta chain was sequenced for a study of CD8+CD57+ T cells in acquired aplastic anemia. For the study at large: Sorted CD4+ plus CD8+ cells gave DNA averaging around 3 ug.

Before being chosen for sequencing, patients had shown CD8+CD57+ cell expansion by flow cytometry. Acquired aplastic anemia of severe grade affected all patients. Blood was sampled before the patients had received any therapy. TCR beta VDJ and CDR3 profiles were obtained from a genomic DNA template. TCRdb called the reads again in MiXCR, with one record for every CDR3 protein. The sample yields just over 200,000 distinct CDR3 sequences, approximately 60% seen once. Sequenced: sorted CD4+, CD8+, or CD8+CD57+ T cells (not recorded which) from PBMCs. This receptor was identified in a human donor with aplastic anemia.

The CDR3, as DNA: TGCGCCAGCAGCAAGTCCGGGACAGGGGGTGTAGATGAGCAGTTCTTC. Its translation: CASSKSGTGGVDEQFF. This chain connects TRBV10-1 to TRBJ2-1; 11 bases match TRBD1. The length of the CDR3 is 16 residues. The V segment lost 6 bases and the J segment 8 bases; nucleotides outside the gene matches: 12. The germline gives CDR1 WNHNN, CDR2 SYGVQD (reference sequence).